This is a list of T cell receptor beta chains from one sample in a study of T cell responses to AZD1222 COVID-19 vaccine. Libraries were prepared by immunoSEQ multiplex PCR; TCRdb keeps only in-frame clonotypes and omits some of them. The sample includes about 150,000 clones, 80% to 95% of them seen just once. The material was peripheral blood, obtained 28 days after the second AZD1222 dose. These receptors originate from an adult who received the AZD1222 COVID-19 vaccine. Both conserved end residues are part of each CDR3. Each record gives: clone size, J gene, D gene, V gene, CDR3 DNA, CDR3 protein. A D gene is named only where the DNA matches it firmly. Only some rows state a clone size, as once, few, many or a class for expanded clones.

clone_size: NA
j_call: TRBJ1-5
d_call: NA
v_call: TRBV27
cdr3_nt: TGTGCCAGCAGTTTAGTAGGGATTAGCAATCAGCCCCAGCATTTT
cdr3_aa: CASSLVGISNQPQHF

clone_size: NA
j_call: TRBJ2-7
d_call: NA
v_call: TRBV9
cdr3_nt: TGTGCCAGCAGCGTAGCTGAGGGGTCCTACGAGCAGTACTTC
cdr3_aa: CASSVAEGSYEQYF

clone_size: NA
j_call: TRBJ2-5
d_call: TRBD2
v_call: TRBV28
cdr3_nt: TGTGCCAGCACCATGGGAGGGGAAGAGACCCAGTACTTC
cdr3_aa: CASTMGGEETQYF

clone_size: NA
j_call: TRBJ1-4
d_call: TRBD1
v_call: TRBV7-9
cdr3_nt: TGTGCCAGCAGCGCGACAGGGTGGGATGAAAAACTGTTTTTT
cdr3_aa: CASSATGWDEKLFF

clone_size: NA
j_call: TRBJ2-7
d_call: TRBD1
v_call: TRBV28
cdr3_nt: TGTGCCAGCAGTGAAACAGGGGGCAGGTACGAGCAGTACTTC
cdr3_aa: CASSETGGRYEQYF

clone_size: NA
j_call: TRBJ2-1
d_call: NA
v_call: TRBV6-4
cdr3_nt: TGTGCCAGCAGTGATAGGTGGTCGCAGCAGTTCTTC
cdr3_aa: CASSDRWSQQFF

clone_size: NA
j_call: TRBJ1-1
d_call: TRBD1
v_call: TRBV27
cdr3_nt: TGTGCCAGCAGTCTCCGGGACAGGATGAACACTGAAGCTTTCTTT
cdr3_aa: CASSLRDRMNTEAFF

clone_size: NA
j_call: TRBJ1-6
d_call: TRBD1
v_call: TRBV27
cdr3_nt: TGTGCCAGCAGTTTATTTTTTGGACAGGGCAATTCACCCCTCCACTTT
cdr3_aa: CASSLFFGQGNSPLHF

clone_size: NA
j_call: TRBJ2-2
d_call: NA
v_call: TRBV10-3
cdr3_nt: TGTGCCATCAGTTCAGGGGCCACCGGGGAGCTGTTTTTT
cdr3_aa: CAISSGATGELFF

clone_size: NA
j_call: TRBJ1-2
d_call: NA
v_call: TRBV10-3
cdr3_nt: TGTGCCATCAGAGGGACTTTAAGGGACTATGGCTACACCTTC
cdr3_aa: CAIRGTLRDYGYTF

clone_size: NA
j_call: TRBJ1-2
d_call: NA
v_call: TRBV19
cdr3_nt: TGTGCCAGTTCCGGAACAGGGATACGGTTCGGTGGCTACACCTTC
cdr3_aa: CASSGTGIRFGGYTF

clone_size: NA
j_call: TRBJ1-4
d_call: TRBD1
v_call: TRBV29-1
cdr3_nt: TGCAGCGTCTCCAGACAGGGGGGAACTAATGAAAAACTGTTTTTT
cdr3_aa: CSVSRQGGTNEKLFF

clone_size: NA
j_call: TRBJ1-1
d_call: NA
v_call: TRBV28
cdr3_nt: TGTGCCAGCAGGACCATACAGACGAACACTGAAGCTTTCTTT
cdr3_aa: CASRTIQTNTEAFF

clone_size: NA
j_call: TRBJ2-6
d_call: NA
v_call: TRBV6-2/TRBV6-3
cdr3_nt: TGTGCCAGCAGTCGGAGGGATTCTGGGGCCAACGTCCTGACTTTC
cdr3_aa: CASSRRDSGANVLTF

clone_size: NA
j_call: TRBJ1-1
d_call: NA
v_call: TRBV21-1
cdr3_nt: TGTGCCAGCATGGGGGCAGGGGGAACCACTGAAGCTTTCTTT
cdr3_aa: CASMGAGGTTEAFF

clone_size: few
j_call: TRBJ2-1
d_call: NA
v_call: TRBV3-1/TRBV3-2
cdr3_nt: TGTGCCAGCAGCCAAGAAAGGCTAAGTAGCAATGAGCAGTTCTTC
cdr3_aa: CASSQERLSSNEQFF

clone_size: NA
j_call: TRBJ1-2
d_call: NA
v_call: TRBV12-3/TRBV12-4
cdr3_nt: TGTGCCAGCAGTCCCTTAAATTATGGCTACACCTTC
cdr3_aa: CASSPLNYGYTF

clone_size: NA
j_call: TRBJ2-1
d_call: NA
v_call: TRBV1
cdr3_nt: TGCACCAGCAGCCAAGATCTTGTCCCAGCGGGAATGGAAACCTACAATGAGCAGTTCTTC
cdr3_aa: CTSSQDLVPAGMETYNEQFF

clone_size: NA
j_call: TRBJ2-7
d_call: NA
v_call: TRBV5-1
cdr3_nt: TGCGCCAGCAGCTTGCCGGGACGAACCTACGAGCAGTACTTC
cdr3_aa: CASSLPGRTYEQYF

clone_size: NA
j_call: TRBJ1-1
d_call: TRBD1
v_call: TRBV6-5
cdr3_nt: TGTGCCAGCAGTTACTCGACGGGACAGGGGGCGGGTGAAGCTTTCTTT
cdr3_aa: CASSYSTGQGAGEAFF

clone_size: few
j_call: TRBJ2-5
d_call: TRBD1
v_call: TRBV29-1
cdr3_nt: TGCAGCGTTATCACAGGGGGAGAGACCCAGTACTTC
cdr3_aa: CSVITGGETQYF

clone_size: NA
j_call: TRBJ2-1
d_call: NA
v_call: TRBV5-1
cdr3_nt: TGCGCCAGCAGCCCTGGGACGGACAATGAGCAGTTCTTC
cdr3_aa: CASSPGTDNEQFF

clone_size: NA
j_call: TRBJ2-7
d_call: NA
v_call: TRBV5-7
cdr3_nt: TGTGCCAGCAGCTTGGAGTCGGGCAGGACCTACGAGCAGTACTTC
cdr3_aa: CASSLESGRTYEQYF

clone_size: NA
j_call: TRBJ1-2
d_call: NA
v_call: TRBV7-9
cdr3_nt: TGTGCCAGCAGCCCATCCCCGGGAGCTCATGGCTACACCTTC
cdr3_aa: CASSPSPGAHGYTF

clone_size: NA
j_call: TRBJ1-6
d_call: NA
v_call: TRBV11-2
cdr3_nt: TGTGCCAGCAGCTTAGAACAGCTCCATAATTCACCCCTCCACTTT
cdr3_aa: CASSLEQLHNSPLHF

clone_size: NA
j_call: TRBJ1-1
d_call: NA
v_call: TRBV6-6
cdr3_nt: TGTGCCAGCAGTTACGAGGAGGGGAGGGGGAACACTGAAGCTTTCTTT
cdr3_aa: CASSYEEGRGNTEAFF

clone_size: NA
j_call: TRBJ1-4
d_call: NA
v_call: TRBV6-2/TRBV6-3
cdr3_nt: TGTGCCAGCAGTGCATACCTTGCAACTAATGAAAAACTGTTTTTT
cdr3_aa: CASSAYLATNEKLFF

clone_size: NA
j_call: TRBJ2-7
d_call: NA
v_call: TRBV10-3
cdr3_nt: TGTGCCATCGGCCCCCAGGGGATTGGCTACGAGCAGTACTTC
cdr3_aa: CAIGPQGIGYEQYF

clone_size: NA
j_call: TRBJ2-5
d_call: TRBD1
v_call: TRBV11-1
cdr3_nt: TGTGCCAGCAGCTTCGGGAACAGGGGGCAAGAGACCCAGTACTTC
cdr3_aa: CASSFGNRGQETQYF

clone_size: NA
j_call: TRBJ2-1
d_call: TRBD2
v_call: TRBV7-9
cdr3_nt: TGTGCCAGCAGCCCGAAGACTAGCGGGAGGATTGAAACCTACAATGAGCAGTTCTTC
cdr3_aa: CASSPKTSGRIETYNEQFF

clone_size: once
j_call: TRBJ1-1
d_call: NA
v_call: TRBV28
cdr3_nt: TGTGCCAGCAGTTTACCGGGGATGACTGAAGCTTTCTTT
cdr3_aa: CASSLPGMTEAFF

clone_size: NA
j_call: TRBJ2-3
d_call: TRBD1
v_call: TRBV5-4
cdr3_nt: TGTGCCAGCAGCTTGGGGGGACAGGGGGCAGATACGCAGTATTTT
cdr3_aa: CASSLGGQGADTQYF

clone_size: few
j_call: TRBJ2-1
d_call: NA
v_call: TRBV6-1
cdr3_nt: TGTGCCAGCAGTGAAGGCCCTGGTCTGTTCTTC
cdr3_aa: CASSEGPGLFF

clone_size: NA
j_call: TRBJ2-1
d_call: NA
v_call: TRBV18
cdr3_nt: TGTGCCAGCTTGGGTAGATGGGATTTAGGAGGTGAGCAGTTCTTC
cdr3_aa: CASLGRWDLGGEQFF